This T cell receptor beta chain comes out of a study of T-cell reconstitution after alpha-beta-depleted transplantation in children. General study results and limits: Elevated TCRbeta diversity at day 60 was traced, in some patients, to surviving recipient T cells and thymic progenitors. A year post-transplant, T-cell counts and diversity derived mostly from newly produced T cells. Several hundred graft clones that had expanded were reportedly the source of alpha-beta T cells about two months after transplant.

Concerning this clonotype itself: Its target is not known.

Unique molecular identifiers were used to barcode this TCRbeta library. TCRdb processed the PCR reads anew with MiXCR; each CDR3 protein has one entry. The data show 450,000 to 600,000 distinct CDR3 sequences, 10% to 15% seen once. V lost 5 bases, J lost 4 bases, and 6 bases lay in between. This CDR3 is built from 12 residues. The TCR was taken from a male patient aged 5 to 17 who had a stem cell transplant for acute myeloid leukemia, so the T cells may come from the graft donor. This chain links TRBV12-3 or TRBV12-4 with TRBJ1-3; D is ambiguous. The sequencing here drew on PBMCs, mostly from graft donor cells, taken 360 days after TCRalphabeta/CD19-depleted stem cell transplant. The CDR3 DNA sequence: TGTGCCAGCAGTCTGATAGGAAACACCATATATTTT. It encodes CASSLIGNTIYF.